This T cell receptor beta chain was recovered during a study of cytomegalovirus exposure and HLA in healthy donors. This clone was seen a few times. Its antigen is undetermined. V lost 6 bases and J 10 bases, leaving 25 bases between the germline ends. In germline, CDR1 is SEHNR, CDR2 FQNEAQ (reference sequence). This CDR3 has 16 residues. Findings and limits, study-wide: According to a later analysis, most TCR beta chains associated with CMV appeared HLA-restricted. Indistinguishability led to the exclusion of some V segments, TRBV6-2 and TRBV6-3 included.

It was with 60 Vbeta and 13 Jbeta primers that the PCR ran. The repertoire was sequenced with immunoSEQ multiplex PCR; TCRdb's copy has only in-frame clones and lacks some. Of some 120,000 clones in the sample, under 85% are singletons; the top ten hold roughly 13%. The receptor was isolated from a woman between 40 and 50 years old in good health and CMV-seropositive. The rearrangement uses TRBV7-9 and TRBJ2-1; TRBD2 might be the D (5 bases). Sequencing was carried out using PBMCs. The CDR3 nucleotides are TGTGCCAGCAGTTCTATCAGCGGAGCCTTTTGGCGGGAGCAGTTCTTC. The encoded protein is CASSSISGAFWREQFF.